There are many counts of the clone carrying this T cell receptor (beta chain). Its antigen is still unknown. The sample comes from a study of blood T cells in healthy people across ages. Study-wide results and limits: Estimates of total diversity, which came from one million sequenced T cells, were considered to be underestimates.

The authors ran a second PCR of roughly 6 to 11 cycles using a sample-barcoded 5' primer and a J-beta primer mix. TCRdb redid the calling of the 5' RACE reads with MiXCR, one entry per CDR3 protein. The sample consists of roughly 700,000 distinct CDR3 sequences, about 30% of them appearing once. The study recruited healthy Caucasian donors from Russia who were aged about 6 to 100. The germline V gene has CDR1 DFQATT and CDR2 SNEGSKA (reference sequence). The CDR3 is 14 residues long. Trimming shortened V by 0 bases and J by 8 bases, and 14 bases separated the two germline ends. The chain has TRBV20-1 and TRBJ2-1; D is possibly TRBD2 (6 bases). The sample consisted of blood. This clonotype originated in a woman over 75 in good health. CDR3 loop: CSARDPRRVHEQFF. The CDR3 nucleotides read TGCAGTGCTAGAGACCCCCGGAGGGTGCATGAGCAGTTCTTC.